The 11 T cell receptor beta chains presented below share a single source sample, sequenced in a study of CD8+ T cells in alopecia areata. The treatment denotes: oral pan-JAK inhibitor, 5-10 mg twice daily. Extracted RNA was reverse transcribed, and the resulting cDNA served as sequencing template. Assay: immunoSEQ multiplex PCR; the TCRdb copy retains only in-frame clones and omits some. The sample shows about 190,000 clones, 50% to 70% of them seen only once. The sequencing used CD4+ T cells sorted from blood, collected around week 50, from a patient treated with tofacitinib. These receptors were taken from a human donor with alopecia areata.

This rearrangement joins TRBV30 to TRBJ2-7; D is undetermined. The CDR3 consists of 11 residues. Germline assignment: CDR1 GTSNPN and CDR2 SVGIG (reference sequence). Between the trimmed V and J ends, which lost 2 bases and 7 bases, there was a span of 9 bases. The CDR3: CAWSNSQEQYF. The DNA for the CDR3 is TGTGCCTGGAGTAACAGCCAGGAGCAGTACTTC. The full variable domain, completed using reference TRBV30 and TRBJ2-7, is SQTIHQWPATLVQPVGSPLSLECTVEGTSNPNLYWYRQAAGRGLQLLFYSVGIGQISSEVPQNLSASRPQDRQFILSSKKLLLSDSGFYLCAWSNSQEQYFGPGTRLTVT.

There are a few counts of this clone. The chain carries TRBV30 and TRBJ1-2; no clear D gene. V dropped 5 bases and J dropped 7 bases, with 8 bases sitting between them. The germline gives CDR1 GTSNPN, CDR2 SVGIG (reference sequence). The CDR3 contains 10 residues. The CDR3 DNA reads TGTGCCTGGTTTTACGGTGGCTACACCTTC. Protein: CAWFYGGYTF.

The rearrangement links TRBV11-3 to TRBJ1-2, with D maybe TRBD1 (6 bases). Germline lookup yields CDR1 SGHNT and CDR2 YENEEA. CDR3 length: 16 amino acids. The V gene lost 0 bases and the J gene lost 3 bases, with 14 bases spanning the gap. The CDR3, as DNA: TGTGCCAGCAGCTTAGAAAGGACAGACGGCGACTATGGCTACACCTTC. Protein product: CASSLERTDGDYGYTF.

In its sample, this clone was seen a few times. This chain uses TRBV30 with TRBJ1-2; D perhaps matches TRBD1 (6 bases). V dropped 4 bases and J dropped 6 bases, with 15 bases sitting between them. The CDR3 contains 13 residues. CDR1 and CDR2 from the germline V gene are GTSNPN and SVGIG (reference sequence). CDR3 loop: CAWIGAGADGYTF. CDR3 DNA sequence: TGTGCCTGGATCGGGGCGGGGGCTGATGGCTACACCTTC.

In this sample, this clone turned up a few times. The CDR3 reads CASRYRDSEAFF. DNA of the CDR3: TGTGCCAGCAGGTATCGAGATTCTGAAGCTTTCTTT. The chain links TRBV2 to TRBJ1-1; D remains ambiguous. The CDR3 loop spans 12 amino acids. In germline, CDR1 is SNHLY, CDR2 FYNNEI. V lost 6 bases, J lost 6 bases, and 11 bases lay in between.

The genes are TRBV25-1 and TRBJ2-1; TRBD1 aligns across 8 bases. The V and J ends lost 3 bases and 6 bases, in that order; junction bases with no gene match: 7. Germline lookup yields CDR1 MGHDK and CDR2 SYGVNS. The CDR3 has 15 amino acids. CDR3 sequence: CASSERQGKANEQFF. The CDR3 bases are TGTGCCAGCAGTGAGAGACAGGGGAAGGCCAATGAGCAGTTCTTC.

This chain connects TRBV25-1 to TRBJ1-6; 11 bases line up with TRBD1. The CDR3 is 13 amino acids. Germline CDR1 and CDR2: MGHDK and SYGVNS. Germline trimming cut 8 bases from V and 7 bases from J; bases unmatched to any gene: 1. The CDR3 here is CASGQGANSPLHF. As DNA, the CDR3 is TGTGCCAGCGGACAGGGGGCGAATTCACCCCTCCACTTT. Combining the CDR3 with reference TRBV25-1 and TRBJ1-6 gives the whole variable domain EADIYQTPRYLVIGTGKKITLECSQTMGHDKMYWYQQDPGMELHLIHYSYGVNSTEKGDLSSESTVSRIRTEHFPLTLESARPSHTSQYLCASGQGANSPLHFGNGTRLTVT.

This rearrangement joins TRBV29-1 to TRBJ1-2; D perhaps matches TRBD1 (5 bases). V lost 0 bases to trimming and J lost 4 bases, with 9 bases between them. CDR3 size: 13 residues. CDR1 is SQVTM, CDR2 ANQGSEA, per germline. Here the CDR3 reads CSVEETALYGYTF. CDR3 coding DNA: TGCAGCGTTGAAGAGACAGCGCTCTATGGCTACACCTTC.

The rearrangement links TRBV29-1 to TRBJ1-1, with D hard to call. There are 12 residues in the CDR3. V lost 2 bases, J lost 6 bases, and 10 bases lay in between. Germline lookup yields CDR1 SQVTM and CDR2 ANQGSEA. Written as DNA, the CDR3 is TGCAGCGTTGAATTCCACAACGCTGAAGCTTTCTTT. Its protein product is CSVEFHNAEAFF.

This chain links TRBV7-2 with TRBJ2-6; no firm D call. The V gene's germline CDR1 is SGHTA and CDR2 FQGNSA. This CDR3 is built from 13 residues. Deletions cut 8 bases from V and 0 bases from J, with 5 bases between. CDR3 protein: CASRPSGANVLTF. CDR3 sequence (DNA): TGTGCCAGCCGTCCCTCTGGGGCCAACGTCCTGACTTTC.

This clone was counted a few times. This sequence joins TRBV9 and TRBJ2-1; no firm D call. This CDR3 has 12 amino acids. Trimming left V 1 base short and J 3 bases short, with 2 bases between. The germline V gene has CDR1 SGDLS and CDR2 YYNGEE. CDR3 residues: CASSVSYNEQFF. The DNA for the CDR3 is TGTGCCAGCAGCGTAAGCTACAATGAGCAGTTCTTC.